The entry that follows covers one T cell receptor beta chain sequence. The antigen remains unidentified. Only in-frame clones appear in the TCRdb table, and some are missing; sequencing was by immunoSEQ multiplex PCR. The table lists around 74,000 clones, 85% of them singletons. The data were taken from a study of OX40 agonist ivuxolimab in advanced cancers. Study details: Every 2 weeks, patients received ivuxolimab intravenously, dosed at 0.01 to 10 mg/kg. The study's findings and limits: By week 6 at 0.1 to 3.0 mg/kg, blood CD4+ and CD8+ T cells had expanded clonally.

Blood specimens came from baseline, cycle 4 day 1, and cycle 7 day 1. The receptor was isolated from an adult with an advanced solid tumor such as melanoma, head and neck, liver or kidney cancer. Sample: CD4+ or CD8+ T cells sorted from blood, taken in a trial of the OX40 agonist ivuxolimab.

The CDR3 DNA reads TGTGCCAGCAGTCGGGACGGGACCTACGAGCAGTACTTC. It yields the protein CASSRDGTYEQYF. V gene TRBV6-6 combines with J gene TRBJ2-7; perhaps D is TRBD1 or TRBD2 (5 bases each). Deletions cut 5 bases from V and 2 bases from J, with 10 bases between. Germline loops: CDR1 MNHNY, CDR2 SVGAGI (reference sequence). The CDR3 is made up of 13 amino acids.